The 17 T cell receptor beta chains given below trace back to one sample, sequenced in a study of shared clonotypes between healthy human individuals. Assay: immunoSEQ multiplex PCR; the TCRdb copy retains only in-frame clones and omits some. Of more than 2 million clones in the sample, approximately 95% are singletons; the top ten hold over 0.1%. Sequencing was done on a sample of naive CD4+ T cells sorted from blood. Subset given: CD45RA+ positively selected. The origin of the receptors is a man younger than 30 in good health.

This chain uses TRBV9 with TRBJ2-5; 8 bases are a match to TRBD2. V lost 4 bases, J lost 7 bases, and 12 bases stayed unmatched. The CDR3 has 15 residues. CDR1 is SGDLS and CDR2 is YYNGEE in the germline V gene. The CDR3 spells CASSPGLAIERTQYF. Here the CDR3 DNA reads TGTGCCAGCAGCCCAGGACTAGCCATCGAGCGGACCCAGTACTTC.

This clone was observed once. This chain joins TRBV19 and TRBJ1-1, with no clear D. The CDR3 extends over 13 amino acids. Germline V gene lookup returns CDR1 LNHDA and CDR2 SQIVND (reference sequence). Trimming took 9 bases from V and 8 from J, leaving 19 bases between them. CDR3 bases: TGTGCCAGCGCCCGTGGGCAGTGGGCCGAAGCTTTCTTT. Translating gives CASARGQWAEAFF.

This rearrangement joins TRBV5-4 to TRBJ1-4, with 10 bases matching TRBD1. Germline V gene lookup returns CDR1 SGHNT and CDR2 YYREEE (reference sequence). Trimming removed 4 bases from V and 2 bases from J; junction bases left unmatched: 11. CDR3 length equals 18 residues. The CDR3 DNA is TGTGCCAGCAGCCCCCGGGACAGGGGAGGAGGGACTAATGAAAAACTGTTTTTT. It translates to CASSPRDRGGGTNEKLFF. Based on the CDR3 plus reference TRBV5-4 and TRBJ1-4, the full variable domain is ETGVTQSPTHLIKTRGQQVTLRCSSQSGHNTVSWYQQALGQGPQFIFQYYREEENGRGNFPPRFSGLQFPNYSSELNVNALELDDSALYLCASSPRDRGGGTNEKLFFGSGTQLSVL.

V is TRBV5-8 and J is TRBJ1-2, with D maybe TRBD1 (5 bases). CDR3 length: 15 amino acids. V was clipped by 4 bases and J by 4 bases, with 17 bases between them. Germline CDR1 reads SGHTS; CDR2 reads YDEGEE. CDR3: CASSIGTYRPYGYTF. For the CDR3, the DNA is TGTGCCAGCAGCATAGGGACCTACCGCCCCTATGGCTACACCTTC. The full variable domain, its missing parts supplied by reference TRBV5-8 and TRBJ1-2, is EAGVTQSPTHLIKTRGQQATLRCSPISGHTSVYWYQQALGLGLQFLLWYDEGEERNRGNFPPRFSGRQFPNYSSELNVNALELEDSALYLCASSIGTYRPYGYTFGSGTRLTVV.

The genes are TRBV2 and TRBJ2-5; 8 bases align to TRBD2. CDR1 is SNHLY, CDR2 FYNNEI, per germline. V lost 9 bases, J lost 2 bases, and 2 bases stayed unmatched. There are 12 residues in the CDR3. In nucleotides, the CDR3 is TGTGCCAGAGGACTAGCTCAAGAGACCCAGTACTTC. Translated, it gives CARGLAQETQYF. Full variable domain (rest looked up from reference TRBV2 and TRBJ2-5): EPEVTQTPSHQVTQMGQEVILRCVPISNHLYFYWYRQILGQKVEFLVSFYNNEISEKSEIFDDQFSVERPDGSNFTLKIRSTKLEDSAMYFCARGLAQETQYFGPGTRLLVL.

The V gene is TRBV6-1, the J gene TRBJ1-1; D call uncertain. Germline assignment: CDR1 MNHNS and CDR2 SASEGT. With 2 bases removed from V and 5 bases from J, the gap between germline ends came to 21 bases. This CDR3 has 17 amino acids. CDR3 protein: CASSETSVWVGNTEAFF. CDR3 sequence (DNA): TGTGCCAGCAGTGAAACCTCCGTGTGGGTGGGGAATACTGAAGCTTTCTTT.

This clone was picked up one time. J is TRBJ1-1 and V is TRBV7-2; a possible D gene is TRBD1 (6 bases). The CDR3 consists of 13 residues. V was pared by 1 base and J by 8 bases, with 11 bases between. Germline loops: CDR1 SGHTA, CDR2 FQGNSA. The CDR3 region has the DNA TGTGCCAGCAGCTTAGTTAACAGGGCGGAAGCTTTCTTT. Translated: CASSLVNRAEAFF. Using reference TRBV7-2 and TRBJ1-1 for the parts outside the CDR3, the full variable domain is GAGVSQSPSNKVTEKGKDVELRCDPISGHTALYWYRQSLGQGLEFLIYFQGNSAPDKSGLPSDRFSAERTGGSVSTLTIQRTQQEDSAVYLCASSLVNRAEAFFGQGTRLTVV.

This chain uses TRBV5-3 with TRBJ2-1; D gene ambiguous. TRBV5-3 is an ORF, and what it does is uncertain. This CDR3 comprises 15 residues. V was clipped by 2 bases and J by 1 base, with 10 bases between them. CDR3 amino acids: CARSFVAESYNEQFF. In DNA, the CDR3 is TGTGCCAGAAGCTTCGTGGCAGAATCCTACAATGAGCAGTTCTTC.

The chain joins TRBV19 to TRBJ2-2; the match to TRBD1 covers 8 bases. Germline V gene data show CDR1 as LNHDA and CDR2 as SQIVND (reference sequence). The CDR3 has 16 residues. Trimming cost V 4 bases and J 1 base; bases outside gene matches: 5. The CDR3 DNA is TGTGCCAGTAGTACCTCAGGGGGCTGGAACACCGGGGAGCTGTTTTTT. It encodes CASSTSGGWNTGELFF.

This clone has more than one count but fewer than ten. Additional DNA sequences in this sample encode the identical CDR3. This rearrangement joins TRBV6-5 to TRBJ1-3; D is ambiguous. V was cut by 5 bases and J by 0 bases, with 8 bases left in between. Germline lookup yields CDR1 MNHEY and CDR2 SVGAGI. The CDR3 contains 14 residues. The CDR3 loop reads CASSRTGSGNTIYF. The DNA of the CDR3 is TGTGCCAGCAGTCGGACGGGCTCTGGAAACACCATATATTTT.

The V gene is TRBV28, the J gene TRBJ2-1; 7 bases agree with TRBD2. Trimming at V came to 6 bases and at J to 0 bases, leaving 5 bases not matched to a gene. CDR3 length equals 15 residues. Germline assignment: CDR1 MDHEN and CDR2 SYDVKM. The CDR3 DNA reads TGTGCCAGCAGGCTCGGGGGGAACTCCTACAATGAGCAGTTCTTC. It specifies CASRLGGNSYNEQFF.

This chain joins TRBV6-1 and TRBJ2-1; 11 positions agree with TRBD2. V lost 9 bases and J lost 6; bases outside the gene matches: 4. The germline V gene encodes CDR1 MNHNS and CDR2 SASEGT. CDR3 size: 13 residues. CDR3 sequence: CASKLAGGNEQFF. CDR3 nucleotide sequence: TGTGCCAGTAAGCTAGCGGGAGGCAATGAGCAGTTCTTC.

This chain joins TRBV7-9 and TRBJ2-6; 8 bases line up with TRBD1. CDR3 length equals 12 residues. V was clipped by 5 bases and J by 11 bases; unmatched bases: 2. From germline, CDR1 is SEHNR and CDR2 FQNEAQ (reference sequence). The DNA of the CDR3 is TGTGCCAGCAGCCCGACAGGGGACGTCCTGACTTTC. Its translation: CASSPTGDVLTF.

For this clone: Within the sample, other DNA sequences also encode this same CDR3. The chain carries TRBV5-1 and TRBJ2-5; no reliable D call. The CDR3 has 13 residues. V lost 1 base and J lost 4, with 8 bases in between. Germline CDR1 is SGHRS and CDR2 is YFSETQ. The CDR3 region is CASSLSGSETQYF. The CDR3 DNA sequence: TGCGCCAGCAGCTTGAGTGGATCAGAGACCCAGTACTTC.

In DNA, the CDR3 is TGTGCCAGCAGTGGGACAGGGGGCGTCCCCTATAATTCACCCCTCCACTTT. Its translation: CASSGTGGVPYNSPLHF. V is TRBV2 and J is TRBJ1-6, with 11 nucleotides matching TRBD1. V dropped 4 bases and J dropped 2; count of bases not matched to a gene: 4. The CDR3 consists of 17 residues. The germline gives CDR1 SNHLY, CDR2 FYNNEI.

The genes are TRBV10-3 and TRBJ1-2; 7 bases are a match to TRBD1. The CDR3 is made up of 13 amino acids. V shed 5 bases, J shed 4 bases, and the junction held 4 bases outside the gene matches. CDR1 is ENHRY and CDR2 is SYGVKD in the germline V gene. This CDR3 reads CAISSGTVYGYTF. CDR3 bases: TGTGCCATCAGTTCCGGGACAGTCTATGGCTACACCTTC.

The J gene is TRBJ2-1, the V gene TRBV2; D is perhaps TRBD2 (5 bases). CDR3 length: 15 amino acids. The V gene's germline CDR1 is SNHLY and CDR2 FYNNEI. Trimming shortened V by 5 bases and J by 6 bases, and 17 bases separated the two germline ends. CDR3 bases: TGTGCCAGCAGTAAGGGAGCTATAGCTCTCAATGAGCAGTTCTTC. Translating it yields CASSKGAIALNEQFF.